The clone carrying this T cell receptor beta chain was recorded many times. The data are from a study of T cells of healthy individuals. From the 5' RACE reads, TCRdb called clonotypes with MiXCR, one entry per CDR3 protein. The table shows tens of thousands of distinct CDR3 sequences, with under 20% occurring only once. The receptor was isolated from a human donor in good health.

The CDR3 sequence is CASSSTGTQYF. DNA of the CDR3: TGTGCCAGCAGCTCAACCGGGACCCAGTACTTC. The chain has TRBV7-9 and TRBJ2-5; D is undetermined. V lost 4 bases to trimming and J lost 7 bases, with 7 bases between them. CDR3 length: 11 residues. CDR1 SEHNR and CDR2 FQNEAQ come from the germline V gene (reference sequence).